The 22 T cell receptor beta chains in this list originate from one sample, sequenced in a study of cytotoxic CD8 clonotypes in ibrutinib-treated CLL. Only in-frame clones appear in the TCRdb table, and some are missing; sequencing was by immunoSEQ multiplex PCR. Of over 140,000 clones in the sample, around 81% were seen once. The source material was PBMCs, sampled after 36 months of ibrutinib treatment. All receptors derive from a human donor with chronic lymphocytic leukemia.

The V call is TRBV4-1, the J call TRBJ2-1; TRBD2 aligns across 7 bases. V lost 2 bases, J lost 0 bases, and 7 bases stayed unmatched. The germline CDR1 and CDR2 sequences are MGHRA and YSYEKL. The CDR3 length is 17 residues. The CDR3: CASSQFLAANSYNEQFF. CDR3 nucleotides: TGCGCCAGCAGCCAATTCCTAGCGGCAAACTCCTACAATGAGCAGTTCTTC.

This clone is a singleton in its sample. The gene calls are TRBV4-2 and TRBJ1-4; D possibly corresponds to TRBD1 (5 bases). The germline V and J ends were trimmed by 0 bases and 3 bases, with 11 bases remaining between them. The CDR3 consists of 16 residues. The germline V gene has CDR1 LGHNA and CDR2 YNFKEQ. CDR3 protein: CASSQEAGSPNEKLFF. In nucleotides, the CDR3 is TGTGCCAGCAGCCAAGAGGCAGGGTCGCCTAATGAAAAACTGTTTTTT.

About this clone: In the same sample, other DNA sequences code for this CDR3. V is TRBV5-1 and J is TRBJ1-1; D not resolved. Looked up from germline, CDR1 is SGHRS and CDR2 is YFSETQ. The CDR3 runs to 13 residues. V gave up 0 bases and J gave up 1 base, with 4 bases separating them. As DNA, the CDR3 is TGCGCCAGCAGCTTGGCTGGGAACACTGAAGCTTTCTTT. It is translated as CASSLAGNTEAFF. Full variable domain (remainder filled in from reference TRBV5-1 and TRBJ1-1): KAGVTQTPRYLIKTRGQQVTLSCSPISGHRSVSWYQQTPGQGLQFLFEYFSETQRNKGNFPGRFSGRQFSNSRSEMNVSTLELGDSALYLCASSLAGNTEAFFGQGTRLTVV.

The chain uses TRBV5-4 and TRBJ1-2; 10 bases are a match to TRBD1. CDR1 SGHNT and CDR2 YYREEE come from the germline V gene (reference sequence). The CDR3 runs to 16 residues. The V segment lost 4 bases and the J segment 2 bases; nucleotides outside the gene matches: 8. This chain's CDR3 is CASSTWTGGVNYGYTF. DNA for the CDR3: TGTGCCAGCAGCACCTGGACAGGGGGAGTCAACTATGGCTACACCTTC. The full variable domain, its missing parts supplied by reference TRBV5-4 and TRBJ1-2, is ETGVTQSPTHLIKTRGQQVTLRCSSQSGHNTVSWYQQALGQGPQFIFQYYREEENGRGNFPPRFSGLQFPNYSSELNVNALELDDSALYLCASSTWTGGVNYGYTFGSGTRLTVV.

The V call is TRBV7-8, the J call TRBJ1-3; no reliable D call. The CDR3 runs to 17 residues. Germline CDR1 is SGHVS and CDR2 is FQNEAQ. V lost 8 bases and J 0 bases, leaving 20 bases between the germline ends. CDR3 sequence (DNA): TGTGCCAGCCGCCGGGCGGCAGGTCGAAGCTCTGGAAACACCATATATTTT. Its translation: CASRRAAGRSSGNTIYF.

The rearrangement links TRBV5-1 to TRBJ1-1, with unresolved D. The CDR3 sequence is 13 residues long. Trimming removed 8 bases from V and 1 base from J, with 12 bases in between. Germline CDR1 and CDR2: SGHRS and YFSETQ. The chain's CDR3 is CASSTGRNTEAFF. The CDR3 coding sequence is TGCGCCAGTTCGACGGGGAGGAACACTGAAGCTTTCTTT.

This chain connects TRBV7-3 to TRBJ2-2; TRBD1 matches at 9 bases. V lost 1 base to trimming and J lost 7 bases; unmatched junction nucleotides: 19. CDR1 is SGHTA, CDR2 FQGTGA, per germline. This CDR3 contains 20 residues. CDR3 loop: CASSLRKYRGRKENHGELFF. DNA for the CDR3: TGTGCCAGCAGCTTAAGGAAATACAGGGGGCGCAAGGAAAATCACGGGGAGCTGTTTTTT.

The chain is built from TRBV7-2 and TRBJ2-7, with TRBD2 as a possible D gene (7 bases). The CDR3 runs 14 residues. Germline V gene lookup returns CDR1 SGHTA and CDR2 FQGNSA. Trimming left V 8 bases short and J 7 bases short, with 21 bases between. In DNA, the CDR3 is TGTGCCAGCTCTATACTTGGGGGGGCGCGGGAGCAGTACTTC. It is translated as CASSILGGAREQYF.

This sequence joins TRBV27 and TRBJ1-5; perhaps TRBD1 as D (5 bases). The CDR3 contains 15 residues. In germline, CDR1 is MNHEY, CDR2 SMNVEV (reference sequence). The V end lost 7 bases, the J end lost 2 bases, and 15 bases lay between the germline ends. The CDR3 reads CASTPTWDGNQPQHF. As DNA, the CDR3 is TGTGCCAGCACCCCCACCTGGGACGGCAATCAGCCCCAGCATTTT.

V is TRBV28 and J is TRBJ1-1; TRBD1 aligns across 12 bases. Germline CDR1 is MDHEN and CDR2 is SYDVKM. There are 15 residues in the CDR3. Trimming took 7 bases from V and 2 from J; bases not matched to a gene: 5. CDR3 nucleotides: TGTGCCAGCATATCCGGGACAGGGGGCAACACTGAAGCTTTCTTT. It is translated as CASISGTGGNTEAFF.

J is TRBJ2-3 and V is TRBV7-3, with D unresolved. CDR1 and CDR2 from the germline V gene are SGHTA and FQGTGA. This CDR3 has 13 amino acids. With 6 bases removed from V and 0 bases from J, the gap between germline ends came to 7 bases. The CDR3 DNA is TGTGCCAGCAGTTCGTTTAGCACAGATACGCAGTATTTT. Protein sequence: CASSSFSTDTQYF.

The CDR3 DNA reads as TGCGCCAGCAGCTTGTTAGGCATCGCATCCTACGAGCAGTACTTC. It encodes CASSLLGIASYEQYF. V usage is TRBV5-1 and J usage is TRBJ2-7; D ambiguous. Germline values: CDR1 SGHRS, CDR2 YFSETQ. The CDR3 sequence is 15 residues long. Trimming removed 1 base from V and 1 base from J, with 12 bases in between.

This clone occurred a few times. The chain is built from TRBV30 and TRBJ1-1; D might be TRBD1 (5 bases). CDR3 length equals 14 residues. Germline V gene data show CDR1 as GTSNPN and CDR2 as SVGIG (reference sequence). V lost 3 bases, J lost 1 base, and 12 bases lay in between. CDR3 residues: CAWRTRQRNTEAFF. The CDR3 DNA is TGTGCCTGGAGAACTCGACAGCGGAACACTGAAGCTTTCTTT. Supplemented by reference TRBV30 and TRBJ1-1, the full variable domain reads SQTIHQWPATLVQPVGSPLSLECTVEGTSNPNLYWYRQAAGRGLQLLFYSVGIGQISSEVPQNLSASRPQDRQFILSSKKLLLSDSGFYLCAWRTRQRNTEAFFGQGTRLTVV.

Points on this clone: Other DNA sequences in the same sample also yield this CDR3. V is TRBV5-1 and J is TRBJ2-5; D not certain. V gave up 0 bases and J gave up 3 bases, with 3 bases separating them. The CDR3 is 12 residues long. Germline V CDR1 and CDR2: SGHRS, YFSETQ. The CDR3 nucleotides read TGCGCCAGCAGCTTGGGAGAAGAGACCCAGTACTTC. Its protein product is CASSLGEETQYF.

The count of this clone is one. The chain employs TRBV9 and TRBJ1-1, with D hard to call. V was pared by 4 bases and J by 11 bases, with 18 bases between. CDR3 length: 13 amino acids. From germline, CDR1 is SGDLS and CDR2 YYNGEE. The CDR3 is CASSLEGKEEAFF. The CDR3 DNA reads as TGTGCCAGCAGCCTAGAAGGGAAAGAGGAGGCTTTCTTT.

The chain uses TRBV19 and TRBJ1-1; no clear D gene. V lost 6 bases, J lost 3 bases, and 17 bases lay in between. The CDR3 has 15 amino acids. The germline V gene has CDR1 LNHDA and CDR2 SQIVND (reference sequence). CDR3 amino acids: CASRTSWSGYTEAFF. The CDR3 coding sequence is TGTGCCAGTAGAACTTCTTGGTCTGGCTACACTGAAGCTTTCTTT.

The V gene is TRBV5-1, the J gene TRBJ2-7, with D maybe TRBD2 (5 bases). The CDR3 length is 14 residues. Between the trimmed V and J ends, which lost 4 bases and 0 bases, there was a span of 11 bases. Germline V CDR1 and CDR2: SGHRS, YFSETQ. CDR3 amino acids: CASSPFGSSYEQYF. CDR3 DNA sequence: TGCGCCAGCAGCCCGTTTGGGAGCTCCTACGAGCAGTACTTC.

This sequence joins TRBV5-4 and TRBJ1-2, with D uncertain. From germline, CDR1 is SGHNT and CDR2 YYREEE (reference sequence). V lost 2 bases and J 0 bases, leaving 11 bases between the germline ends. CDR3 length: 15 residues. The CDR3 coding sequence is TGTGCCAGCAGCTTAACCACGGGAGCTAACTATGGCTACACCTTC. It encodes CASSLTTGANYGYTF.

The rearrangement links TRBV5-6 to TRBJ1-3; unclear D gene. Looked up from germline, CDR1 is SGHDT and CDR2 is YYEEEE. Trimming took off 4 bases at V and 5 bases at J, with 19 bases between the two ends. This CDR3 has 16 amino acids. The CDR3, as DNA: TGTGCCAGCAGCAACGACCCCTATGAGGAGAGAAACACCATATATTTT. This encodes CASSNDPYEERNTIYF.

The chain combines TRBV4-1 with TRBJ1-5; no definite D call. Germline assignment: CDR1 MGHRA and CDR2 YSYEKL. V was cut by 0 bases and J by 4 bases, with 13 bases left in between. The CDR3 has 16 amino acids. CDR3 in amino acids: CASSQEGQMGNQPQHF. CDR3 bases: TGCGCCAGCAGCCAAGAAGGCCAAATGGGGAATCAGCCCCAGCATTTT.

The rearrangement joins TRBV7-9 to TRBJ1-3; D not resolved. Per the germline V gene, CDR1 is SEHNR and CDR2 is FQNEAQ (reference sequence). V was clipped by 3 bases and J by 0 bases, with 12 bases between them. The CDR3 runs 16 residues. The CDR3 nucleotides read TGTGCCAGCAGCTTTCTCGCCAGGAGCTCTGGAAACACCATATATTTT. Amino acid sequence: CASSFLARSSGNTIYF. The complete variable domain, with remaining parts taken from reference TRBV7-9 and TRBJ1-3, reads DTGVSQNPRHKITKRGQNVTFRCDPISEHNRLYWYRQTLGQGPEFLTYFQNEAQLEKSRLLSDRFSAERPKGSFSTLEIQRTEQGDSAMYLCASSFLARSSGNTIYFGEGSWLTVV.

The chain uses TRBV30 and TRBJ2-7; 7 nucleotides agree with TRBD2. The J segment lost 2 bases and the V segment lost 3 bases, leaving 7 bases of the junction unmatched. In germline, CDR1 is GTSNPN, CDR2 SVGIG (reference sequence). This CDR3 comprises 14 residues. The CDR3 nucleotides read TGTGCCTGGAGGGGGAGGGAGGGGCCCTACGAGCAGTACTTC. It codes for CAWRGREGPYEQYF.